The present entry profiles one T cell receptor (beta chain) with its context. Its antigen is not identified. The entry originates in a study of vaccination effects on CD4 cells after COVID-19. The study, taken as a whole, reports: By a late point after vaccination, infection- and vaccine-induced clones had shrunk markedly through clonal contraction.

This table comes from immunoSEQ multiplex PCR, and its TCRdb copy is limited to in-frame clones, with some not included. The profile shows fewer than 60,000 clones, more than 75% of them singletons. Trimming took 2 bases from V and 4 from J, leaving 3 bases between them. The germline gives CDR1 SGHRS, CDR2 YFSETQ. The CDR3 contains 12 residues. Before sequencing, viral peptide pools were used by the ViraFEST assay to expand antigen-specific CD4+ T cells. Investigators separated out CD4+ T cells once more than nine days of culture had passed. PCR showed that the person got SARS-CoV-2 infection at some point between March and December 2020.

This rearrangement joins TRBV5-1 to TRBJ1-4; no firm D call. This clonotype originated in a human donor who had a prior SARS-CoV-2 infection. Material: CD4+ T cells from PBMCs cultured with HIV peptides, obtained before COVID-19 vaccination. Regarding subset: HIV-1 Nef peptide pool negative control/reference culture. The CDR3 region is CASSFLNEKLFF. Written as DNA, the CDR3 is TGCGCCAGCAGCTTCCTTAATGAAAAACTGTTTTTT.